Following are 10 T cell receptor beta chains from one sample sequenced in a study of blood T cells in healthy people across ages. Then a second PCR, running about 7 to 11 cycles, was carried out with a sample-barcoded 5' primer and a J-beta primer mix. One entry per CDR3 protein results from TCRdb running MiXCR on the 5' RACE reads. The sample lists more than 600,000 distinct CDR3 sequences, more than 20% occurring once. This sample was shared with a second study, whose subject was T cells of mothers and their children.

Sequences were obtained from blood. Receptors were obtained from a boy younger than 18 in good health.

This clonotype was seen more than once but under ten times. This chain connects TRBV9 to TRBJ2-4; the D gene is possibly TRBD2 (5 bases). Germline values: CDR1 SGDLS, CDR2 YYNGEE. Trimming took off 2 bases at V and 1 base at J, with 22 bases between the two ends. The CDR3 totals 19 residues. The CDR3 DNA reads TGTGCCAGCAGCGTCTTGGAGGTGGTCGCTTCCCTGGCCAAAAACATTCAGTACTTC. Translation: CASSVLEVVASLAKNIQYF. Together with reference TRBV9 and TRBJ2-4, the CDR3 gives the full variable domain: DSGVTQTPKHLITATGQRVTLRCSPRSGDLSVYWYQQSLDQGLQFLIQYYNGEERAKGNILERFSAQQFPDLHSELNLSSLELGDSALYFCASSVLEVVASLAKNIQYFGAGTRLSVL.

Only a few counts were recorded for this clonotype. The chain employs TRBV7-9 and TRBJ2-5; D is undetermined. This CDR3 comprises 13 residues. Germline V gives CDR1 SEHNR, CDR2 FQNEAQ (reference sequence). Trimming cost V 4 bases and J 5 bases, with 11 bases left between them. CDR3 DNA: TGTGCCAGCAGCTCGCCAGCTTCGGAGACCCAGTACTTC. Protein: CASSSPASETQYF.

On this clonotype itself: An end of the junction differs from the germline gene, which may be a read error. The chain links TRBV7-2 to TRBJ2-1; TRBD2 might be the D (6 bases). Germline V CDR1 and CDR2: SGHTA, FQGNSA. The CDR3 sequence is 15 residues long. The CDR3 spells CASSLALQIYNEQFF. CDR3 coding DNA: TGTGCCAGCAGCCTAGCGTTACAGATTTACAATGAGCAGTTCTTC.

The rearrangement links TRBV5-6 to TRBJ1-2; D might be TRBD1 (5 bases). CDR1 and CDR2 (germline): SGHDT, YYEEEE. The CDR3 sequence is 13 residues long. The germline V and J ends were trimmed by 4 bases and 6 bases, with 13 bases remaining between them. Here the CDR3 DNA reads TGTGCCAGCAGCCTACGGGGGATTCATGGCTACACCTTC. It specifies CASSLRGIHGYTF.

A few counts support this clonotype. The V gene is TRBV10-2, the J gene TRBJ2-5; 10 bases match TRBD2. The CDR3 spans 14 residues. Unmatched junction bases numbered 6, after V lost 7 bases and J lost 4 bases. The germline CDR1 and CDR2 sequences are WSHSY and SAAADI. The CDR3 nucleotides read TGCGCCAGCAAATTAGCGGGGGGCGGAGAGACCCAGTACTTC. Translated: CASKLAGGGETQYF.

This clonotype was picked up a small number of times. The chain has TRBV29-1 and TRBJ2-5, with 10 nucleotides matching TRBD2. CDR1 is SQVTM, CDR2 ANQGSEA, per germline. V was clipped by 1 base and J by 2 bases; unmatched bases: 7. The CDR3 has 16 amino acids. CDR3 sequence: CSVEGLAGGFQETQYF. The CDR3 region has the DNA TGCAGCGTTGAAGGATTAGCGGGGGGTTTTCAAGAGACCCAGTACTTC.

This rearrangement joins TRBV6-1 to TRBJ2-3; D unclear. Germline V gene sequence: CDR1 MNHNS, CDR2 SASEGT. The CDR3 has 16 residues. The V and J ends lost 3 bases and 0 bases respectively, with 13 bases between them. The CDR3 region is CASSDPQIYSTDTQYF. The CDR3 DNA sequence: TGTGCCAGCAGTGATCCACAGATCTACAGCACAGATACGCAGTATTTT.

This clonotype was detected only a few times. The rearrangement joins TRBV20-1 to TRBJ2-1; TRBD2 might be the D (6 bases). V gave up 3 bases and J gave up 8 bases, with 20 bases separating them. CDR3 length: 15 amino acids. Germline V gives CDR1 DFQATT, CDR2 SNEGSKA (reference sequence). Here the CDR3 reads CSASKGGGPGDEQFF. The DNA of the CDR3 is TGCAGTGCTAGTAAGGGCGGCGGGCCGGGGGATGAGCAGTTCTTC.

This clonotype was counted only a few times. V usage is TRBV29-1 and J usage is TRBJ2-5; TRBD1 aligns across 10 bases. The DNA end favors TRBJ2-1, so the J call may be wrong. CDR1 is SQVTM, CDR2 ANQGSEA, per germline. This CDR3 has 14 residues. The CDR3 region has the DNA TGCAGCGTGGCCCGGGACAGGGGTAGGAATGAGCAGTTCTTC. Its translation: CSVARDRGRNEQFF.

This clonotype was counted once. The chain recombines TRBV18 with TRBJ2-2; TRBD1 is a possible D gene (6 bases). This CDR3 contains 15 residues. The V end was cut by 9 bases, the J end by 2 bases, with 16 bases between. CDR1 is KGHSH and CDR2 is LQKENI in the germline V gene. The CDR3 nucleotides are TGTGCCAGTAAAGCCGGGACACTTAACACCGGGGAGCTGTTTTTT. This translates into CASKAGTLNTGELFF. Complete variable domain (other parts from reference TRBV18 and TRBJ2-2): NAGVMQNPRHLVRRRGQEARLRCSPMKGHSHVYWYRQLPEEGLKFMVYLQKENIIDESGMPKERFSAEFPKEGPSILRIQQVVRGDSAAYFCASKAGTLNTGELFFGEGSRLTVL.